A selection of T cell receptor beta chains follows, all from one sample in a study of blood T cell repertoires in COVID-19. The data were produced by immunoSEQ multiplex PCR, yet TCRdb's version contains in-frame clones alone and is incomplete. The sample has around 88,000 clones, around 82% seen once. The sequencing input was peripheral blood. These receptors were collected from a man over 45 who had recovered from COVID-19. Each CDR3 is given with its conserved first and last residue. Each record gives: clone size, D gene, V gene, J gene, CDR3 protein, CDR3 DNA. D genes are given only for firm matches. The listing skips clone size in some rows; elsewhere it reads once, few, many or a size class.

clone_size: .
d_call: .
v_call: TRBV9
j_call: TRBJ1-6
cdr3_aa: CASSVVEGANSPLHF
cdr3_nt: TGTGCCAGCAGCGTAGTGGAAGGAGCGAATTCACCCCTCCACTTT

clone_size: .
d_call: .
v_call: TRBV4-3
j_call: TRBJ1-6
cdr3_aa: CASSQESDQRSPLHF
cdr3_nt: TGCGCCAGCAGCCAAGAATCAGACCAGAGGTCACCCCTCCACTTT

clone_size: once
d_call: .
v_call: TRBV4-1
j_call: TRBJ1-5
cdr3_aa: CASSPTGKGNQPQHF
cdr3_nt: TGCGCCAGCAGCCCTACAGGAAAGGGCAATCAGCCCCAGCATTTT

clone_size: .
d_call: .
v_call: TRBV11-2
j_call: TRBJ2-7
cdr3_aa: CASSSYGSEQYF
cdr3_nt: TGTGCCAGCAGTTCCTACGGGAGCGAGCAGTACTTC

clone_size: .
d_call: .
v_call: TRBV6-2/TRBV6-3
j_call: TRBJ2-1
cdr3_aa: CASSGMTVWEQFF
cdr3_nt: TGTGCCAGCAGTGGGATGACAGTTTGGGAGCAGTTCTTC

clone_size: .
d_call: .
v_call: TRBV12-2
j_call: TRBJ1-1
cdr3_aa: CASRLASAANLYLKMNTEAFF
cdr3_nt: TGTGCAAGTCGCTTAGCATCCGCGGCTAACCTTTATCTCAAAATGAACACTGAAGCTTTCTTT

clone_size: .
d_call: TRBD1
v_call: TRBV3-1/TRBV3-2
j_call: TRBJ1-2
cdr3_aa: CASSQALTGGGYTF
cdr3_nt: TGTGCCAGCAGCCAAGCCTTGACAGGGGGAGGCTACACCTTC

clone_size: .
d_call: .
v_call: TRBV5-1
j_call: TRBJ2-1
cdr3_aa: CASSADLPGYNEQFF
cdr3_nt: TGCGCCAGCAGCGCAGACTTGCCTGGCTACAATGAGCAGTTCTTC

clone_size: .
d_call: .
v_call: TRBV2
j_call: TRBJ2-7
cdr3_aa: CASTSGGGAYEQYF
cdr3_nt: TGTGCCAGCACCTCGGGCGGGGGCGCCTACGAGCAGTACTTC

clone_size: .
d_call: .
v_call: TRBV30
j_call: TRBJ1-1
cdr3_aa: CAWSYSLNTEAFF
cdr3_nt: TGTGCCTGGAGCTACAGTTTGAACACTGAAGCTTTCTTT

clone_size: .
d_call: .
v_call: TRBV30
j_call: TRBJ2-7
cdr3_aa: CALGTGETYEQYF
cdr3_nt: TGTGCATTGGGCACGGGGGAGACCTACGAGCAGTACTTC